Included here is one T cell receptor beta chain sequence, with context. The antigen is unknown. Via MiXCR, TCRdb re-called the PCR reads. The data contain 20,000 or so clones, around a quarter of them singletons. The sample is drawn from a study of metastatic and nonmetastatic thyroid tumors. Study-level information: For malignant and benign thyroid patients, tumor or nodule tissue and blood were the sources whose repertoires were compared. Study-level points and caveats: Malignant thyroid tumors reportedly had TCR beta diversity that was significantly higher than in benign nodules, in blood and tumor.

Each patient came to thyroid surgery without any prior treatment (of any kind). This clonotype originated in a female donor with papillary thyroid cancer or a benign thyroid nodule (not recorded which). Some clones in this sample may be carry-over from other donors' samples. The sample consisted of blood.

DNA for the CDR3: TGTGCCAGCAGTTACTGGGACATGAATTCACTCCTTCACTTT. Its translation: CASSYWDMNSLLHF. The chain recombines TRBV6-2 or TRBV6-3 with TRBJ1-6, with a possible D match to TRBD1 (6 bases). Germline CDR1 is MNHEY and CDR2 is SVGEGT. The V end lost 1 base, the J end lost 19 bases, and 20 bases lay between the germline ends. The CDR3 contains 14 residues.